This T cell receptor beta chain derives from a study of blood T cell repertoires in COVID-19. Study-level background: In each case, the material was cDNA or gDNA derived from T cells, B-cell-depleted T cells, or PBMCs.

Participants came from fewer than 25 US areas, aged about 18 to 100 years. Shortly before study entry, within 2 weeks, exposed participants had met a COVID-19 case. Sequencing was performed with immunoSEQ multiplex PCR; in TCRdb, only in-frame clones are kept and a portion is missing. The repertoire holds tens of thousands of clones, with around 66% as singletons. Germline-derived CDR1 and CDR2 are SSHAT and FNYEAQ (reference sequence). V dropped 1 base and J dropped 7 bases, with 13 bases sitting between them. CDR3 length: 15 residues. The sequence came from a woman aged 55-70 years who had been exposed to COVID-19. The sequenced sample consisted of PBMCs or T cells enriched from blood (not recorded which). The chain carries TRBV7-7 and TRBJ1-4, with D perhaps TRBD1 (6 bases). CDR3 nucleotide sequence: TGTGCCAGCAGCTTAGGGTCAGGGGAGGGTGAAAAACTGTTTTTT. It translates to CASSLGSGEGEKLFF.